The next 26 T cell receptor beta chains were all read from a single sample in a study of precursors of human CD4 cytotoxic T cells. Bulk UMI-based sequencing covered sorted CD4+ central memory, effector memory, IL-7R-high and IL-7R-negative TEMRA subsets. TCRdb re-derived calls from the reads in MiXCR, one entry per CDR3 protein. In the table there are about 500 distinct CDR3 sequences, roughly 18% of which are singletons. What was sequenced was memory CD4+ T cells from blood (PBMCs). These receptors were obtained from a human donor in good health.

In this sample, this clonotype is large. CDR3 residues: CASSVAPNEHEQYF. CDR3 in DNA: TGTGCCAGCAGCGTAGCTCCCAACGAACACGAGCAGTACTTC. The chain is built from TRBV9 and TRBJ2-7; no clear D gene. The germline gives CDR1 SGDLS, CDR2 YYNGEE. V lost 0 bases, J lost 5 bases, and 12 bases lay in between. The CDR3 is 14 residues long.

The chain employs TRBV5-1 and TRBJ1-2, with TRBD1 matching 7 bases. The V gene's germline CDR1 is SGHRS and CDR2 YFSETQ. V shed 2 bases, J shed 5 bases, and the junction held 3 bases outside the gene matches. The CDR3 sequence is 13 residues long. In DNA, the CDR3 is TGCGCCAGCAGCTTCGGGACAGAGTATGGCTACACCTTC. Residues: CASSFGTEYGYTF. Full variable domain (outside the CDR3, taken from reference TRBV5-1 and TRBJ1-2): KAGVTQTPRYLIKTRGQQVTLSCSPISGHRSVSWYQQTPGQGLQFLFEYFSETQRNKGNFPGRFSGRQFSNSRSEMNVSTLELGDSALYLCASSFGTEYGYTFGSGTRLTVV.

CDR3 protein: CASSVGGYEQYF. The DNA of the CDR3 is TGTGCCAGCAGCGTAGGGGGCTACGAGCAGTACTTC. V and J are TRBV7-2 and TRBJ2-7, with a weak D call TRBD1 (6 bases). The CDR3 extends over 12 amino acids. The germline CDR1 and CDR2 sequences are SGHTA and FQGNSA. Deletions cut 5 bases from V and 3 bases from J, with 8 bases between.

This chain links TRBV29-1 with TRBJ2-7, with 7 nucleotides matching TRBD1. The CDR3 is 12 residues long. CDR1 and CDR2 (germline): SQVTM, ANQGSEA. V was clipped by 7 bases and J by 2 bases; unmatched bases: 5. Written as DNA, the CDR3 is TGCAGCGCCTCCGGACAGGCCTACGAGCAGTACTTC. Amino acids: CSASGQAYEQYF.

Judged by abundance, this clonotype is large. This sequence joins TRBV24-1 and TRBJ2-5, with a possible D match to TRBD2 (5 bases). Trimming cost V 3 bases and J 5 bases, with 12 bases left between them. CDR3 length: 14 amino acids. The germline V gene has CDR1 KGHDR and CDR2 SFDVKD. DNA of the CDR3: TGTGCCACCAGTGATCAATCCCGAGGGGAGACCCAGTACTTC. Protein product: CATSDQSRGETQYF.

The V and J genes are TRBV12-3 or TRBV12-4 and TRBJ1-2, with 7 nucleotides matching TRBD1. The length of the CDR3 is 15 residues. V lost 6 bases to trimming and J lost 2 bases; unmatched junction nucleotides: 9. The CDR3 loop reads CASSPITGANYGYTF. The CDR3 coding sequence is TGTGCCAGCAGCCCCATAACAGGGGCGAACTATGGCTACACCTTC.

This clonotype showed up just a few times. The rearrangement links TRBV7-2 to TRBJ2-7; D is uncertain. V lost 5 bases, J lost 4 bases, and 9 bases lay in between. Germline CDR1 and CDR2: SGHTA and FQGNSA. This CDR3 spans 12 amino acids. The CDR3 DNA follows: TGTGCCAGCAGCGCCCCGACATACGAGCAGTACTTC. Its protein product is CASSAPTYEQYF.

By sample fraction, this clonotype is large. The chain couples TRBV3-1 to TRBJ2-1; D is uncertain. There are 13 residues in the CDR3. V was trimmed by 7 bases and J by 5 bases, leaving 12 bases between them. Germline V gene sequence: CDR1 LGHDT, CDR2 YNNKEL (reference sequence). For the CDR3, the DNA is TGTGCCAGCAAAGAGGCTTCAAACAATGAGCAGTTCTTC. Its translation is CASKEASNNEQFF.

By share, this clonotype ranks as large. V usage is TRBV15 and J usage is TRBJ1-2; D may be TRBD1 (5 bases). V lost 5 bases to trimming and J lost 3 bases, with 10 bases between them. CDR1 is LNHNV, CDR2 YYDKDF, per germline (reference sequence). The CDR3 sequence is 13 residues long. CDR3 bases: TGTGCCACCAGCCCGGGGACCCACTATGGCTACACCTTC. This translates into CATSPGTHYGYTF.

For this clonotype: A much larger clone lies one base from this, so it may be a read error. This chain's CDR3 is CASSLGQVDNERFF. CDR3 sequence (DNA): TGCGCCAGCAGCCTGGGACAGGTGGACAATGAGCGGTTCTTC. V and J are TRBV5-1 and TRBJ2-1; 8 positions match TRBD1. Germline V gene sequence: CDR1 SGHRS, CDR2 YFSETQ. The CDR3 has 14 residues.

This chain connects TRBV10-3 to TRBJ2-6; D might be TRBD1 (6 bases). Germline-derived CDR1 and CDR2 are ENHRY and SYGVKD. V was clipped by 7 bases and J by 1 base, with 11 bases between them. The CDR3 has 15 residues. The CDR3 DNA reads TGTGCCATCAACGGACAGCTTTCTGGGGCCAACGTCCTGACTTTC. Translation gives CAINGQLSGANVLTF.

By its share, this clonotype is large. This chain connects TRBV29-1 to TRBJ2-1, with 8 bases aligning to TRBD1. CDR3 length: 14 residues. Losses at the gene ends were 5 bases for V and 5 bases for J; bases not matched to a gene: 8. CDR1 SQVTM and CDR2 ANQGSEA come from the germline V gene. The CDR3 loop is CSVRDRGFDNEQFF. CDR3 sequence (DNA): TGCAGCGTTAGAGACAGGGGTTTTGACAATGAGCAGTTCTTC.

This clonotype was seen only a few times. V usage is TRBV29-1 and J usage is TRBJ2-1, with TRBD2 identical over 8 bases. This CDR3 region has 15 residues. With 8 bases clipped from V and 2 bases from J, the junction kept 11 bases outside the gene matches. The germline V gene encodes CDR1 SQVTM and CDR2 ANQGSEA. This CDR3 is CSSRRGAAAYNEQFF. The CDR3 DNA reads as TGCAGCTCCCGGCGGGGGGCAGCGGCCTACAATGAGCAGTTCTTC.

Within the sample, this clonotype is large. The chain carries TRBV2 and TRBJ2-3; 8 bases align to TRBD1. V was pared by 6 bases and J by 5 bases, with 7 bases of the junction left unmatched. The CDR3 consists of 14 residues. Germline V gene data show CDR1 as SNHLY and CDR2 as FYNNEI. The CDR3 DNA sequence: TGTGCCAGCAGCACAACAGGACAGGGAGATACGCAGTATTTT. This gives the protein CASSTTGQGDTQYF.

The chain has TRBV11-2 and TRBJ1-2, with no clear D. Trimming removed 5 bases from V and 8 bases from J, with 15 bases in between. This CDR3 contains 13 residues. The germline CDR1 and CDR2 sequences are SGHAT and FQNNGV. CDR3 sequence: CASSLALGMGYTF. CDR3 DNA sequence: TGTGCCAGCAGCCTAGCACTGGGAATGGGCTACACCTTC. Complete variable domain (other parts from reference TRBV11-2 and TRBJ1-2): EAGVAQSPRYKIIEKRQSVAFWCNPISGHATLYWYQQILGQGPKLLIQFQNNGVVDDSQLPKDRFSAERLKGVDSTLKIQPAKLEDSAVYLCASSLALGMGYTFGSGTRLTVV.

The gene calls are TRBV3-1 and TRBJ1-1; D gene ambiguous. The V gene lost 4 bases and the J gene lost 3 bases, with 9 bases spanning the gap. The CDR3 loop spans 13 amino acids. Germline V gene sequence: CDR1 LGHDT, CDR2 YNNKEL (reference sequence). CDR3 in amino acids: CASSRVMDTEAFF. CDR3 bases: TGTGCCAGCAGCCGGGTAATGGACACTGAAGCTTTCTTT.

By share of the sample, this clonotype is hyperexpanded. This chain links TRBV29-1 with TRBJ2-4; D possibly uses TRBD1 or TRBD2 (5 bases each). CDR3 length: 11 amino acids. CDR1 is SQVTM and CDR2 is ANQGSEA in the germline V gene. V lost 3 bases and J lost 9, with 9 bases in between. The CDR3 here is CSVEGTSIQYF. The DNA of the CDR3 is TGCAGCGTTGAGGGGACGAGCATTCAGTACTTC.

This chain links TRBV29-1 with TRBJ1-2; D is unresolved. The CDR3 contains 13 residues. The V end was cut by 4 bases, the J end by 0 bases, with 9 bases between. The germline V gene encodes CDR1 SQVTM and CDR2 ANQGSEA. The CDR3: CSVVWRANYGYTF. Here the CDR3 DNA reads TGCAGCGTTGTATGGAGAGCTAACTATGGCTACACCTTC.

This clonotype is classed as large. This chain links TRBV5-1 with TRBJ1-1; D gene unclear. This CDR3 is built from 16 residues. Looked up from germline, CDR1 is SGHRS and CDR2 is YFSETQ. The V end lost 2 bases, the J end lost 8 bases, and 22 bases lay between the germline ends. The CDR3, as DNA: TGCGCCAGCAGCTTCCTCCTACAGAGAGGTTCATCCGAAGCTTTCTTT. It yields the protein CASSFLLQRGSSEAFF.

This clonotype is classed as hyperexpanded (1% or more). The J gene is TRBJ2-1, the V gene TRBV20-1; 13 bases are a match to TRBD2. The CDR3 runs 20 residues. Germline V CDR1 and CDR2: DFQATT, SNEGSKA (reference sequence). After removal of 4 bases from V and 1 base from J, the junction contained 16 bases not matched to a gene. The CDR3 spells CSATALTSGGAFRSYNEQFF. In DNA, the CDR3 is TGCAGTGCTACCGCGCTTACTAGCGGGGGGGCCTTTAGGTCCTACAATGAGCAGTTCTTC.

By share of the sample, this clonotype is large. The rearrangement joins TRBV7-9 to TRBJ2-3, with D hard to call. The V and J ends lost 1 base and 1 base respectively, with 3 bases between them. The germline CDR1 and CDR2 sequences are SEHNR and FQNEAQ (reference sequence). This CDR3 has 13 amino acids. CDR3 protein: CASSLEGTDTQYF. For the CDR3, the DNA is TGTGCCAGCAGCTTAGAAGGCACAGATACGCAGTATTTT. Based on the CDR3 plus reference TRBV7-9 and TRBJ2-3, the full variable domain is DTGVSQNPRHKITKRGQNVTFRCDPISEHNRLYWYRQTLGQGPEFLTYFQNEAQLEKSRLLSDRFSAERPKGSFSTLEIQRTEQGDSAMYLCASSLEGTDTQYFGPGTRLTVL.

This clonotype has a handful of counts. This chain links TRBV7-9 with TRBJ1-1; D remains ambiguous. CDR3 size: 15 residues. Germline loops: CDR1 SEHNR, CDR2 FQNEAQ (reference sequence). V lost 2 bases, J lost 4 bases, and 14 bases lay in between. The CDR3 loop reads CASSLPYRLGTEAFF. DNA for the CDR3: TGTGCCAGCAGCTTACCCTATAGGTTAGGCACTGAAGCTTTCTTT.

By proportion, this clonotype is large (0.1 to 1%). CDR3 amino acids: CASSVVNTEAFF. The DNA for the CDR3 is TGTGCCAGCTCGGTCGTCAACACTGAAGCTTTCTTT. The V call is TRBV18, the J call TRBJ1-1, with D unclear. The CDR3 is 12 amino acids. Germline V CDR1 and CDR2: KGHSH, LQKENI. The V and J ends lost 6 bases and 2 bases respectively, with 7 bases between them.

This clonotype ranks as large. This chain connects TRBV5-1 to TRBJ2-2, with 10 bases identical to TRBD2. This CDR3 is 15 amino acids long. In germline, CDR1 is SGHRS, CDR2 YFSETQ. The J segment lost 4 bases and the V segment lost 4 bases, leaving 4 bases of the junction unmatched. CDR3 protein: CASSISSGSTGELFF. DNA for the CDR3: TGCGCCAGCAGCATCTCTAGCGGGAGCACCGGGGAGCTGTTTTTT.

The chain uses TRBV12-3 or TRBV12-4 and TRBJ2-2; the match to TRBD1 covers 10 bases. Trimming took 3 bases from V and 7 from J; bases not matched to a gene: 11. CDR3 length equals 17 residues. In nucleotides, the CDR3 is TGTGCCAGCAGTTTCTCTTTAGGACAGGGGGACAGCGGGGAGCTGTTTTTT. Translation gives CASSFSLGQGDSGELFF.

This clonotype rates as large. J is TRBJ1-5 and V is TRBV3-1; D gene unclear. This CDR3 is 15 amino acids long. Germline V gene sequence: CDR1 LGHDT, CDR2 YNNKEL (reference sequence). Trimming pared 1 base from V and 2 bases from J, leaving 9 bases between. Here the CDR3 DNA reads TGTGCCAGCAGCCAAGGGCTGGCAGGCAATCAGCCCCAGCATTTT. It encodes CASSQGLAGNQPQHF.